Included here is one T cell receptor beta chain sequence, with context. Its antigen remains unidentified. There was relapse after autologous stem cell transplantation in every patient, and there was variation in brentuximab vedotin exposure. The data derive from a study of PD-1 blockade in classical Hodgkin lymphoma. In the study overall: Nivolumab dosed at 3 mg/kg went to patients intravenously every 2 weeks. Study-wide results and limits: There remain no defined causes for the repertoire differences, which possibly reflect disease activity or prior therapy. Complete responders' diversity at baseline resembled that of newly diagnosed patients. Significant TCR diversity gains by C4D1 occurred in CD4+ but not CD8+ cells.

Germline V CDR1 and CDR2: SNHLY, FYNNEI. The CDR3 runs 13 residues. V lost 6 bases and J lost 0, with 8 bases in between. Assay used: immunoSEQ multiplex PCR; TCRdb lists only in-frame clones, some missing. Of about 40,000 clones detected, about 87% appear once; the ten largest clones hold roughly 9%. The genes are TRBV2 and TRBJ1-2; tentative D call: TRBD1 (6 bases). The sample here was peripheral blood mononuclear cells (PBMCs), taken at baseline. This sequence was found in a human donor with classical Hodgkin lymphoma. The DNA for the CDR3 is TGTGCCAGCAGCCGGGACACTAACTATGGCTACACCTTC. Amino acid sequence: CASSRDTNYGYTF.